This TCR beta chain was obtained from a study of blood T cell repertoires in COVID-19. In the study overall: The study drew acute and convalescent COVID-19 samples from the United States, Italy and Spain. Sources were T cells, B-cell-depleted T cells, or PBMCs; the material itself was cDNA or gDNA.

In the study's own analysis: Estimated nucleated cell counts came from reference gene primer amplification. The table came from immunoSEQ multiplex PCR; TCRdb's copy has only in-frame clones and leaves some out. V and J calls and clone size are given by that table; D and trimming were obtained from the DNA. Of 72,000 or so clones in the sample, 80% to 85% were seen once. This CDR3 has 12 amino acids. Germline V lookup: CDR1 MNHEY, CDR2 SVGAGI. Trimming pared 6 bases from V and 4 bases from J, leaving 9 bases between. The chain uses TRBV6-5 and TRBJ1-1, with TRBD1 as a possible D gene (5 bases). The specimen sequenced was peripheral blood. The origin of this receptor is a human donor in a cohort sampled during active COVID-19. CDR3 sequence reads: CASRGEFTEAFF. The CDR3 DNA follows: TGTGCCAGCAGAGGGGAATTCACTGAAGCTTTCTTT.